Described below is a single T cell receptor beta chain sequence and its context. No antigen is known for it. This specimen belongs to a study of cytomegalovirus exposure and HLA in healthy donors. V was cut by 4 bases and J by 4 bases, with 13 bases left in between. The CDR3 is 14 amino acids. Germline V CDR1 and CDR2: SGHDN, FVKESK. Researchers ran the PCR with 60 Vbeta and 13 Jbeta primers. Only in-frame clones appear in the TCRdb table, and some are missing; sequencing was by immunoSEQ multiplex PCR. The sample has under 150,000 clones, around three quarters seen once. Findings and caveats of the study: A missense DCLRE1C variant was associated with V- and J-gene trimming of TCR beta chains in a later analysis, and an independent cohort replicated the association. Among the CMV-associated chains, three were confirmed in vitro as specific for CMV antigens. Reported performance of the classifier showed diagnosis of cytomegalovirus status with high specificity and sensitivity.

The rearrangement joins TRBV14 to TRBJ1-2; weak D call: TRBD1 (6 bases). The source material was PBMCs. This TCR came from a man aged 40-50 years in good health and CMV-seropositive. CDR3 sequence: CASSPQDSLYGYTF. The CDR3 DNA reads TGTGCCAGCAGCCCTCAGGACAGTCTCTATGGCTACACCTTC.